This is a list of T cell receptor beta chains from one sample in a study of identical twins. TCRdb called the 5' RACE reads again in MiXCR, with one record for every CDR3 protein. Counted here are under 500,000 distinct CDR3 sequences, roughly an eighth occurring once; the ten biggest clones make up approximately 1%. These same records also appear under a second study, on yellow fever vaccine responses in identical twins.

The sample consisted of CD4+ T cells sorted from blood. The receptors here all came from a woman aged 18-30 years in good health. The conserved cysteine and the conserved F or W are not part of the CDR3 here. Rows may omit the clone size; those that give it use once, few, many or a size class.

V gene	J gene	clone size	CDR3 length	CDR3 protein
TRBV7-8	TRBJ2-7	NA	12	ASSLGGTNYEQY
TRBV5-1	TRBJ2-7	few	14	ASSLTSGIVSYEQY
TRBV4-1	TRBJ2-3	NA	13	ASTQGWGGLDTQY
TRBV5-1	TRBJ2-3	few	18	ASSLRIYGHIQPGTDTQY
TRBV12-3/TRBV12-4	TRBJ1-3	many	12	ASRDGDSRNTIY
TRBV10-3	TRBJ2-1	few	14	AISEPGLAGPNEQF
TRBV20-1	TRBJ2-2	few	10	SATRAPGELF
TRBV18	TRBJ2-5	NA	13	ASSPPFEARETQY
TRBV12-3/TRBV12-4	TRBJ1-2	few	11	ASSWGSDYGYT
TRBV7-2	TRBJ2-1	NA	13	ASSSSGSAYNEQF
TRBV19	TRBJ1-2	NA	13	ATHPGQVANYGYT
TRBV14	TRBJ2-5	NA	13	ASSRFGDYQETQY
TRBV2	TRBJ2-1	NA	13	ASSKGQVTVNEQF
TRBV20-1	TRBJ2-7	NA	11	SATSGSIHEQY
TRBV7-3	TRBJ2-5	NA	12	ASSLGVNRETQY
TRBV29-1	TRBJ2-1	few	10	SVEGLINEQF
TRBV20-1	TRBJ2-1	NA	13	SASPRGGRGNEQF
TRBV28	TRBJ2-3	NA	14	ASSFGGLAGPDTQY
TRBV7-6	TRBJ2-1	NA	11	ASSLNVGDEQF
TRBV11-1	TRBJ2-7	NA	14	ASSRLSGQTSYEQY
TRBV27	TRBJ1-4	few	12	ASGGTATNEKLF
TRBV21-1	TRBJ2-7	NA	14	ASSNWIRQGAWEQY
TRBV2	TRBJ2-3	NA	9	ASTAPDTQY
TRBV5-1	TRBJ2-7	many	12	ASSFSGSSYEQY
TRBV12-3/TRBV12-4	TRBJ2-1	NA	13	ASTVSGGLYNEQF
TRBV6-2/TRBV6-3	TRBJ1-1	NA	13	ASSSGRIMNTEAF
TRBV12-3/TRBV12-4	TRBJ2-7	few	12	ASSFRDRDYEQY
TRBV12-3/TRBV12-4	TRBJ2-1	many	12	ASSAWTGYNEQF
TRBV5-1	TRBJ2-5	few	15	ASSLVASGGLQETQY
TRBV30	TRBJ1-2	few	11	AWSVGRSNGYT
TRBV6-5	TRBJ2-3	few	13	ASSYSILATDTQY
TRBV2	TRBJ2-5	few	13	ASSGEAGGGETQY
TRBV7-2	TRBJ2-4	NA	13	ASSLPATAKNIQY
TRBV12-3/TRBV12-4	TRBJ2-2	many	12	ASRLKGNTGELF
TRBV12-3/TRBV12-4	TRBJ2-1	many	9	ASSLKNEQF
TRBV6-5	TRBJ2-6	NA	13	ASSNRVSGANVLT
TRBV12-3/TRBV12-4	TRBJ2-7	many	9	ASTLGGEQY
TRBV29-1	TRBJ1-5	few	10	SGRQGNQPQH
TRBV3-1	TRBJ2-7	NA	12	ASSSKRGPYEQY
TRBV21-1	TRBJ2-1	NA	16	ASSNPEGLARNYNEQF
TRBV7-9	TRBJ1-3	NA	14	ASSTPGLSSGNTIY
TRBV27	TRBJ2-1	many	12	ASSLSGQALRGF
TRBV11-1	TRBJ1-6	NA	14	ASSGRDRGGGSPLH
TRBV6-2/TRBV6-3	TRBJ2-7	few	13	ASRGRASGFYEQY
TRBV5-6	TRBJ2-5	NA	15	ASSSFSGTGYWETQY